This T cell receptor (beta chain) was profiled in a study of blood T cell repertoires in COVID-19. About the study: PBMCs, B-cell-depleted T cells, or T cells provided the cDNA or gDNA that made up the material.

The length of the CDR3 is 17 residues. J was trimmed by 0 bases and V by 4 bases; bases with no gene match: 10. Germline V gene lookup returns CDR1 SGHRS and CDR2 YFSETQ. Method: immunoSEQ multiplex PCR; TCRdb's copy keeps in-frame clones and lacks some. The data hold fewer than 300,000 clones, with around 83% observed a single time. The source is a man aged 80 or over with acute or convalescent COVID-19. Sequenced material: peripheral blood. This chain uses TRBV5-1 with TRBJ1-2, with 9 bases that match TRBD1. The CDR3 DNA is TGCGCCAGCAGCCCAGGGACAGGGAAAATGGCTAACTATGGCTACACCTTC. Amino acid sequence: CASSPGTGKMANYGYTF.